This T cell receptor (beta chain) was identified in a study of blood T cells in healthy people across ages. Overall study results and limits: Estimated diversity that came from one million T cells was considered an underestimate. Roughly linearly, TCR beta diversity per million T cells fell as age increased.

Trimming took off 8 bases at V and 0 bases at J, with 17 bases between the two ends. The CDR3 is 16 amino acids. Germline values: CDR1 MDHEN, CDR2 SYDVKM. Primed by a sample-barcoded 5' primer and a J-beta primer mix, a second PCR proceeded for 7 to 11 cycles. Every single cDNA molecule received a tag from a template-switch adaptor with 12 random nucleotides. TCRdb ran MiXCR on the 5' RACE reads and lists one entry per CDR3 protein. The repertoire holds approximately 730,000 distinct CDR3 sequences, roughly 43% seen once, with roughly 20% in the top ten. In regard to this clonotype: What it binds is not known.

The source is a woman aged 60-70 years in good health. Sequenced input: blood. V is TRBV28 and J is TRBJ2-1, with TRBD1 as a possible D gene (6 bases). Written as DNA, the CDR3 is TGTGCCAGCGATCCTGGGACATTGAGCTCCTACAATGAGCAGTTCTTC. This sequence encodes CASDPGTLSSYNEQFF.